The rows below give T cell receptor beta chains drawn from one sample of a study of T cell responses to AZD1222 COVID-19 vaccine. TCRdb keeps only in-frame clones here, not all; method: immunoSEQ multiplex PCR. Of fewer than 130,000 clones listed, 70% to 90% are singletons. The sequences come from peripheral blood, collected 28 days after the second AZD1222 dose. These receptors were obtained from an adult who received the AZD1222 COVID-19 vaccine. The CDR3 runs from the conserved cysteine through the conserved F or W. Fields, in order: V gene, J gene, clone size, D gene, CDR3 DNA, CDR3 protein. The D gene is left open where the match is weak. Only part of the rows carry a size: once, few, many, or a class if the clone is expanded.

TRBV6-2/TRBV6-3	TRBJ2-7	.	.	TGTGCCAGCAGTTATTTCATAGGGGAAGCGTCCGAGCAGTACTTC	CASSYFIGEASEQYF
TRBV7-9	TRBJ2-2	.	TRBD1	TGTGCCAGCAGCTTTGGGGGACAGGCGAACACCGGGGAGCTGTTTTTT	CASSFGGQANTGELFF
TRBV5-4	TRBJ1-1	.	TRBD1	TGTGCCAGCAGCTTGGGACAGGGGGGACCGAACACTGAAGCTTTCTTT	CASSLGQGGPNTEAFF
TRBV3-1/TRBV3-2	TRBJ2-1	.	.	TGTGCCAGCAGCCAAGGTGTTAGGGTATTCACTAACAATGAGCAGTTCTTC	CASSQGVRVFTNNEQFF
TRBV18	TRBJ2-1	.	TRBD2	TGTGCCAGCTCACGAACTGACGGGACTAGCGTCGTCTTCTTC	CASSRTDGTSVVFF
TRBV5-1	TRBJ2-2	.	TRBD2	TGCGCCAGCAGCTTGGAGAGCGGGAGATACACCGGGGAGCTGTTTTTT	CASSLESGRYTGELFF
TRBV7-2	TRBJ2-1	.	TRBD1	TGTGCCAGCAGCTCGGACAGGGGGCTCAATGAGCAGTTCTTC	CASSSDRGLNEQFF
TRBV5-1	TRBJ2-3	.	.	TGCGCCAGCAGCTCAACGGCTGTTAGCACAGATACGCAGTATTTT	CASSSTAVSTDTQYF
TRBV6-5	TRBJ2-7	few	TRBD1	TGTGCCAGCAGTTTAATACAGGGGAAGCAGTACTTC	CASSLIQGKQYF
TRBV12-3/TRBV12-4	TRBJ2-7	.	TRBD2	TGTGCCAGCACTACTAGCGGGAGGGACGAGCAGTACTTC	CASTTSGRDEQYF
TRBV10-3	TRBJ1-2	.	.	TGTGCCATCAGTGAGGATTTCCGAAACTATGGCTACACCTTC	CAISEDFRNYGYTF
TRBV14	TRBJ1-2	once	.	TGTGCCAGCAGCCAAAGGTGGGGTGGCTACACCTTC	CASSQRWGGYTF
TRBV18	TRBJ2-7	.	TRBD2	TGTGCCAGCTCACGGGAGGGCGAGCAGTACTTC	CASSREGEQYF
TRBV10-3	TRBJ2-3	.	TRBD2	TGTGCCATCAGTGAGTTACTAGCGGGAGAGGATACGCAGTATTTT	CAISELLAGEDTQYF
TRBV6-2/TRBV6-3	TRBJ2-5	.	.	TGTGCCAGCAGTTACATTCTGCAAGAGACCCAGTACTTC	CASSYILQETQYF
TRBV28	TRBJ1-2	.	.	TGTGCCAGCAGTTTTGCAGGAAATGTTAACTATGGCTACACCTTC	CASSFAGNVNYGYTF
TRBV24-1	TRBJ2-3	.	TRBD2	TGTGCCACCAGTGATCGCGGACTAGCGGGAGGAGGAATCCCGTGGGCAGATACGCAGTATTTT	CATSDRGLAGGGIPWADTQYF
TRBV5-1	TRBJ2-5	.	TRBD2	TGCGCCAGCAGCGGAACCCGGGACTATCCTGAGACCCAGTACTTC	CASSGTRDYPETQYF
TRBV5-4	TRBJ1-6	.	.	TGTGCCAGCAGCTTGAAACAGGGCAAAAATTCACCCCTCCACTTT	CASSLKQGKNSPLHF
TRBV27	TRBJ1-1	.	.	TGTGCCAGCAGTTTTTGGGGGGCAACTGAAGCTTTCTTT	CASSFWGATEAFF
TRBV6-1	TRBJ2-3	.	TRBD1	TGTGCCAGCAGTGAAGCGCTTCGAAACAGGGGTATCACAGATACGCAGTATTTT	CASSEALRNRGITDTQYF
TRBV19	TRBJ2-3	.	.	TGTGCCAGTAGTAACAGCGGGACAGATACGCAGTATTTT	CASSNSGTDTQYF
TRBV23-1	TRBJ2-1	few	TRBD2	TGCGCCAGCAGTCACCCGATAGCGGGAGGGCCGTATGAGCAGTTCTTC	CASSHPIAGGPYEQFF
TRBV29-1	TRBJ2-7	.	TRBD2	TGCAGCGTTGTCGCTAGCGGCTACGAGCAGTACTTC	CSVVASGYEQYF
TRBV28	TRBJ2-7	.	TRBD1	TGTGCCAGCAGTTTTAGCGACAGGGTCAGGCAGTACTTC	CASSFSDRVRQYF
TRBV14	TRBJ1-2	.	.	TGTGCCAGCAGCCAAGGCAGGTTCCAGGGTGGCTACACCTTC	CASSQGRFQGGYTF
TRBV27	TRBJ1-2	.	.	TGTGCCAGCAGTTTAGACGCTAACTATGGCTACACCTTC	CASSLDANYGYTF
TRBV7-2	TRBJ2-1	.	.	TGTGCCAGCACGCCTCCTGGCTCCTACAATGAGCAGTTCTTC	CASTPPGSYNEQFF
TRBV5-1	TRBJ2-7	.	.	TGCGCCAGCAGCTTAGGACTCTCCGAGCAGTACTTC	CASSLGLSEQYF
TRBV5-1	TRBJ1-5	.	TRBD1	TGCGCCAGCAGCTTGGACTCCGGGACAGATCAGCCCCAGCATTTT	CASSLDSGTDQPQHF
TRBV29-1	TRBJ1-1	.	TRBD1	TGCAGCGGAGTTGAACAGGGGACTGAAGCTTTCTTT	CSGVEQGTEAFF
TRBV7-3	TRBJ1-1	.	.	TGTGCCAGCAGCTTGACCATGAACACTGAAGCTTTCTTT	CASSLTMNTEAFF
TRBV30	TRBJ1-2	.	.	TGTGCCTGGAGTGCGGTTGGGGGTCGCTATGGCTACACCTTC	CAWSAVGGRYGYTF
TRBV5-4	TRBJ2-3	.	TRBD2	TGTGCCAGCAGTAGGCGGGAGGGCACAGATACGCAGTATTTT	CASSRREGTDTQYF
TRBV18	TRBJ1-1	.	TRBD1	TGTGCCAGCTCACTCGAACAGGGGCGCTGGACTGAAGCTTTCTTT	CASSLEQGRWTEAFF
TRBV28	TRBJ2-1	.	.	TGTGCCACCGTGCGGGGCGGGGAAAGCTTTTACAATGAGCAGTTCTTC	CATVRGGESFYNEQFF
TRBV10-2	TRBJ2-7	.	TRBD2	TGCGCCAGCAGTAAAGCTAGCGGGTTCTTCTACGAGCAGTACTTC	CASSKASGFFYEQYF
TRBV7-8	TRBJ2-3	once	.	TGTGCCAGCAGCTTAGGGAGCACAGATACGCAGTATTTT	CASSLGSTDTQYF
TRBV6-2/TRBV6-3	TRBJ2-3	.	.	TGTGCCAGCAGCCTTAGCACAGATACGCAGTATTTT	CASSLSTDTQYF
TRBV4-2	TRBJ2-5	few	TRBD2	TGTGCCAGCAGCCAAGAGGAGGGGGCTAGCGGGGGCGGGACCCAGTACTTC	CASSQEEGASGGGTQYF
TRBV2	TRBJ2-4	.	.	TGTGCCAGCATTCAGCCGGCCAAAAACATTCAGTACTTC	CASIQPAKNIQYF
TRBV10-3	TRBJ1-6	.	TRBD1	TGTGCCATCAGTGAGCTTTTGAGCGGGACAGGGGTAAATTCACCCCTCCACTTT	CAISELLSGTGVNSPLHF
TRBV7-6	TRBJ2-2	.	TRBD2	TGTGCCAGCAGCAACCCAAGATCTAGCGGGAGAACCGGGGAGCTGTTTTTT	CASSNPRSSGRTGELFF
TRBV6-2/TRBV6-3	TRBJ2-3	.	TRBD2	TGTGCCAGCAGTTACGGGGGGGACACAGATACGCAGTATTTT	CASSYGGDTDTQYF
TRBV5-1	TRBJ1-2	.	TRBD1	TGCGCCAGCAGCTCACCGGGACAGGTCTATGGCTACACCTTC	CASSSPGQVYGYTF
TRBV4-2	TRBJ1-4	.	.	TGTGCCAGCAGCCAAGGGGGAGGAACTAATGAAAAACTGTTTTTT	CASSQGGGTNEKLFF
TRBV6-2/TRBV6-3	TRBJ2-4	once	TRBD1	TGTGCCAGCAGTTACTTTATTGGACAGGTTTCCAAAAACATTCAGTACTTC	CASSYFIGQVSKNIQYF
TRBV27	TRBJ1-5	few	.	TGTGCCAGCAGCTTCAGTACCCGAGTCCGCAATCAGCCCCAGCATTTT	CASSFSTRVRNQPQHF
TRBV6-5	TRBJ2-7	.	.	TGTGCCAGCAGTTACCCAGCCTCCTACGAGCAGTACTTC	CASSYPASYEQYF
TRBV7-9	TRBJ2-2	.	TRBD1	TGTGCCAGCAGCCACGGGGACAGGAACGCGGGCGGGGAGCTGTTTTTT	CASSHGDRNAGGELFF
TRBV28	TRBJ1-2	.	.	TGTGCCAGCAGGTCCCAAGGACAGTTTGAAGTCGGCTACACCTTC	CASRSQGQFEVGYTF
TRBV12-3/TRBV12-4	TRBJ2-2	.	TRBD2	TGTGCCAGCAGTCAACGACTAGCGAGGGAGCTGTTTTTT	CASSQRLARELFF
TRBV24-1	TRBJ2-5	.	TRBD2	TGTGCCACCAGTGATTTGGCGGGAGGGCCTTTAGGAGAGACCCAGTACTTC	CATSDLAGGPLGETQYF
TRBV5-1	TRBJ2-1	.	TRBD2	TGCGCCAGCAGCCTAGGGACTAGAGAGTACAATGAGCAGTTCTTC	CASSLGTREYNEQFF